This T cell receptor (beta chain) was identified during a study of T cell responses to AZD1222 COVID-19 vaccine. Whole-study findings and limits: Repertoire sampling occurred only after the peak T cell response. The donors showed a predominance of white British ancestry and of females, with possible underestimation of clonal diversity. CD4 TCRs linked to vaccination spanned spike, dominating at 160-218 and 743-854. Increases in Spike-specific TCR breadth and depth were seen after two AZD1222 doses.

Using immunoSEQ multiplex PCR, the repertoire was profiled, and TCRdb retains in-frame clones only, with some absent. The profile covers 100,000 to 150,000 clones, with about 92% appearing a single time and about 4.2% taken by the ten largest. The CDR3 is 14 residues long. The ends were cut back, 5 bases at V and 5 bases at J, with 13 bases in the middle. Germline V gene lookup returns CDR1 KGHSH and CDR2 LQKENI. About this clone: Its antigen is as yet unknown.

J is TRBJ1-5 and V is TRBV18; possibly TRBD1 for D (6 bases). Sequencing was performed on peripheral blood, taken on day 0 of MenACWY control vaccination. This receptor was identified in an adult in good health. The CDR3 region has the DNA TGTGCCAGCTCATCGACAGGCATGGATCAGCCCCAGCATTTT. Protein sequence: CASSSTGMDQPQHF.